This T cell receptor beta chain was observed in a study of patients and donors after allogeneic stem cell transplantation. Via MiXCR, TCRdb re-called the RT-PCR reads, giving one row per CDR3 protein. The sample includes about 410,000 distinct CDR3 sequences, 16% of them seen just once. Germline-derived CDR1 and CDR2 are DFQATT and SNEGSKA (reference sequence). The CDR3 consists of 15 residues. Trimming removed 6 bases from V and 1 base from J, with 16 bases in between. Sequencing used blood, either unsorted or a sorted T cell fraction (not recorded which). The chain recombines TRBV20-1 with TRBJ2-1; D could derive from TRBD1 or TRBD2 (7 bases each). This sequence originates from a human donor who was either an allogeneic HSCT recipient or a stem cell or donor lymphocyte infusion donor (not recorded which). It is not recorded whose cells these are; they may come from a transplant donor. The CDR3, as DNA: TGCAGTGCGCAGGGGGGGGAGCGGTCCTACAATGAGCAGTTCTTC. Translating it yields CSAQGGERSYNEQFF.